This TCR beta chain originates from a study of T cell responses to AZD1222 COVID-19 vaccine. This CDR3 is 14 amino acids long. CDR1 and CDR2 from the germline V gene are LNHDA and SQIVND (reference sequence). V was clipped by 5 bases and J by 7 bases, with 17 bases between them. The study, taken as a whole, reports: There were mostly white British donors and more females than males, and clonal diversity was possibly underestimated.

Here immunoSEQ multiplex PCR was the method, and the copy in TCRdb shows in-frame clones only, minus some. Among 95,000 to 150,000 clones listed, around 92% were seen once. On this clone: No antigen is known for it.

The receptor was derived from an adult who received the AZD1222 COVID-19 vaccine. This sample comprised peripheral blood, obtained 28 days after the second AZD1222 dose. This chain joins TRBV19 and TRBJ2-5; D remains ambiguous. CDR3 protein: CASSANRNFGTQYF. The DNA of the CDR3 is TGTGCCAGTAGTGCCAACCGTAATTTCGGGACCCAGTACTTC. Full variable domain (rest looked up from reference TRBV19 and TRBJ2-5): DGGITQSPKYLFRKEGQNVTLSCEQNLNHDAMYWYRQDPGQGLRLIYYSQIVNDFQKGDIAEGYSVSREKKESFPLTVTSAQKNPTAFYLCASSANRNFGTQYFGPGTRLLVL.